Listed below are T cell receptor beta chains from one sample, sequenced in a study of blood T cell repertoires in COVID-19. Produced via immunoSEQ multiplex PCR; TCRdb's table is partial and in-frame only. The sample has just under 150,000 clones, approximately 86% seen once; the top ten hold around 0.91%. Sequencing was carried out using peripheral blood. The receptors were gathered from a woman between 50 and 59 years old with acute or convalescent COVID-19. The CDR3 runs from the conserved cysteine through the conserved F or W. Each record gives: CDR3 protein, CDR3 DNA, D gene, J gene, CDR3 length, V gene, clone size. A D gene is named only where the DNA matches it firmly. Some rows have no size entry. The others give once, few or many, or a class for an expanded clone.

cdr3_aa: CASRGPGQGEEKLFF
cdr3_nt: TGTGCCAGCAGGGGACCGGGACAGGGTGAGGAAAAACTGTTTTTT
d_call: TRBD1
j_call: TRBJ1-4
cdr3_length: 15
v_call: TRBV27
clone_size: .

cdr3_aa: CASSLDSDYGYTF
cdr3_nt: TGTGCCAGCAGCCTCGACTCTGACTATGGCTACACCTTC
d_call: .
j_call: TRBJ1-2
cdr3_length: 13
v_call: TRBV6-5
clone_size: .

cdr3_aa: CASSPLQGGVGGYTF
cdr3_nt: TGTGCCAGCAGCCCGCTTCAGGGTGGGGTAGGTGGCTACACCTTC
d_call: .
j_call: TRBJ1-2
cdr3_length: 15
v_call: TRBV5-8
clone_size: .

cdr3_aa: CASSQDRQEDYGYTF
cdr3_nt: TGTGCCAGCAGCCAAGATAGGCAGGAGGACTATGGCTACACCTTC
d_call: .
j_call: TRBJ1-2
cdr3_length: 15
v_call: TRBV14
clone_size: .

cdr3_aa: CASNRASSGQGYDEQYF
cdr3_nt: TGTGCCAGCAATCGCGCGAGTAGTGGACAGGGATACGACGAGCAGTACTTC
d_call: TRBD1
j_call: TRBJ2-7
cdr3_length: 17
v_call: TRBV6-6
clone_size: .

cdr3_aa: CASSPLLDSNSPLHF
cdr3_nt: TGTGCCAGCAGTCCTCTTCTTGACAGCAATTCACCCCTCCACTTT
d_call: .
j_call: TRBJ1-6
cdr3_length: 15
v_call: TRBV28
clone_size: .

cdr3_aa: CASSLLTGANYGYTF
cdr3_nt: TGCGCCAGCAGCTTGCTTACGGGAGCTAACTATGGCTACACCTTC
d_call: .
j_call: TRBJ1-2
cdr3_length: 15
v_call: TRBV5-1
clone_size: .

cdr3_aa: CSVGVEETQYF
cdr3_nt: TGCAGCGTAGGAGTAGAAGAGACCCAGTACTTC
d_call: .
j_call: TRBJ2-5
cdr3_length: 11
v_call: TRBV29-1
clone_size: .

cdr3_aa: CASSVDTGYNTGELFF
cdr3_nt: TGTGCCAGCTCGGTCGACACAGGGTACAACACCGGGGAGCTGTTTTTT
d_call: .
j_call: TRBJ2-2
cdr3_length: 16
v_call: TRBV18
clone_size: .

cdr3_aa: CASSQDGPSRDREYEQYF
cdr3_nt: TGTGCCAGCAGCCAAGATGGCCCGTCCCGGGACAGGGAGTACGAGCAGTACTTC
d_call: TRBD1
j_call: TRBJ2-7
cdr3_length: 18
v_call: TRBV4-2
clone_size: .

cdr3_aa: CASTVQGGFSADTQYF
cdr3_nt: TGTGCCAGCACAGTCCAGGGGGGATTCAGCGCAGATACGCAGTATTTT
d_call: .
j_call: TRBJ2-3
cdr3_length: 16
v_call: TRBV28
clone_size: .

cdr3_aa: CASSGTNRRNTEAFF
cdr3_nt: TGTGCCAGCAGCGGTACTAACAGGAGGAACACTGAAGCTTTCTTT
d_call: .
j_call: TRBJ1-1
cdr3_length: 15
v_call: TRBV9
clone_size: .

cdr3_aa: CASSLGRGEAFF
cdr3_nt: TGTGCCAGCAGCTTAGGACGGGGTGAAGCTTTCTTT
d_call: .
j_call: TRBJ1-1
cdr3_length: 12
v_call: TRBV7-9
clone_size: .

cdr3_aa: CASSLPGMNTEAFF
cdr3_nt: TGCGCCAGCAGCCTGCCAGGCATGAACACTGAAGCTTTCTTT
d_call: .
j_call: TRBJ1-1
cdr3_length: 14
v_call: TRBV5-1
clone_size: .

cdr3_aa: CASSQDPTGGDEKLFF
cdr3_nt: TGTGCCAGCAGCCAAGACCCGACAGGGGGGGATGAAAAACTGTTTTTT
d_call: TRBD1
j_call: TRBJ1-4
cdr3_length: 16
v_call: TRBV4-2
clone_size: many

cdr3_aa: CATSRDLQGSGETQYF
cdr3_nt: TGTGCCACCAGCAGAGATCTCCAGGGGTCCGGAGAGACCCAGTACTTC
d_call: .
j_call: TRBJ2-5
cdr3_length: 16
v_call: TRBV15
clone_size: .

cdr3_aa: CASSFERRATDTQYF
cdr3_nt: TGCGCCAGCAGCTTTGAAAGGCGGGCCACAGATACGCAGTATTTT
d_call: .
j_call: TRBJ2-3
cdr3_length: 15
v_call: TRBV5-1
clone_size: .

cdr3_aa: CASSSTGDTEAFF
cdr3_nt: TGTGCCAGTAGTAGCACAGGGGACACTGAAGCTTTCTTT
d_call: TRBD1
j_call: TRBJ1-1
cdr3_length: 13
v_call: TRBV19
clone_size: .

cdr3_aa: CASRPDMSTGYTF
cdr3_nt: TGTGCCAGCAGACCAGACATGTCAACGGGCTACACCTTC
d_call: .
j_call: TRBJ1-2
cdr3_length: 13
v_call: TRBV7-8
clone_size: .

cdr3_aa: CASSEGTGGLVEPQHF
cdr3_nt: TGTGCCAGCAGCGAGGGGACAGGGGGCCTGGTGGAGCCCCAGCATTTT
d_call: TRBD1
j_call: TRBJ1-5
cdr3_length: 16
v_call: TRBV7-2
clone_size: .

cdr3_aa: CASSEWRNRGNEQYF
cdr3_nt: TGCGCCAGCAGTGAGTGGCGGAACAGGGGCAACGAGCAGTACTTC
d_call: TRBD1
j_call: TRBJ2-7
cdr3_length: 15
v_call: TRBV10-1
clone_size: .

cdr3_aa: CASSVTGPSSGANVLTF
cdr3_nt: TGTGCCAGCAGTGTGACAGGTCCTAGCTCTGGGGCCAACGTCCTGACTTTC
d_call: .
j_call: TRBJ2-6
cdr3_length: 17
v_call: TRBV2
clone_size: .

cdr3_aa: CASSLRQGAIEQYF
cdr3_nt: TGTGCCAGCAGCCTTAGACAGGGGGCGATCGAGCAGTACTTC
d_call: TRBD1
j_call: TRBJ2-7
cdr3_length: 14
v_call: TRBV7-8
clone_size: .

cdr3_aa: CATSDPTSGAYEQYF
cdr3_nt: TGTGCCACCAGTGACCCTACTAGCGGGGCCTACGAGCAGTACTTC
d_call: TRBD2
j_call: TRBJ2-7
cdr3_length: 15
v_call: TRBV24-1
clone_size: few

cdr3_aa: CASSRPGTGSTEAFF
cdr3_nt: TGTGCCAGCAGCCGTCCCGGGACAGGGTCCACTGAAGCTTTCTTT
d_call: TRBD1
j_call: TRBJ1-1
cdr3_length: 15
v_call: TRBV7-3
clone_size: .

cdr3_aa: CASSIDLGVRGYTF
cdr3_nt: TGTGCCAGTAGTATAGACTTAGGGGTACGCGGCTACACCTTC
d_call: .
j_call: TRBJ1-2
cdr3_length: 14
v_call: TRBV19
clone_size: .

cdr3_aa: CASSLVRGGTDTQYF
cdr3_nt: TGTGCCAGCAGCTTGGTGCGGGGGGGCACAGATACGCAGTATTTT
d_call: TRBD2
j_call: TRBJ2-3
cdr3_length: 15
v_call: TRBV5-4
clone_size: .

cdr3_aa: CASSPNGGTYEQYF
cdr3_nt: TGTGCCAGCAGCCCCAACGGGGGAACCTACGAGCAGTACTTC
d_call: .
j_call: TRBJ2-7
cdr3_length: 14
v_call: TRBV11-3
clone_size: .

cdr3_aa: CASSLGSSYEQYF
cdr3_nt: TGTGCCAGCAGTTTGGGGAGCTCCTACGAGCAGTACTTC
d_call: .
j_call: TRBJ2-7
cdr3_length: 13
v_call: TRBV12-3/TRBV12-4
clone_size: .

cdr3_aa: CASSLTTSGIRLNTEAFF
cdr3_nt: TGTGCCAGCTCACTCACGACCTCAGGGATCCGATTGAACACTGAAGCTTTCTTT
d_call: .
j_call: TRBJ1-1
cdr3_length: 18
v_call: TRBV18
clone_size: .

cdr3_aa: CASSIRPGTVYNSPLHF
cdr3_nt: TGTGCCAGTAGTATCCGTCCCGGGACAGTTTATAATTCACCCCTCCACTTT
d_call: TRBD1
j_call: TRBJ1-6
cdr3_length: 17
v_call: TRBV19
clone_size: .

cdr3_aa: CASSLEGRSTGELFF
cdr3_nt: TGTGCCAGCAGCTTAGAGGGGAGAAGTACCGGGGAGCTGTTTTTT
d_call: .
j_call: TRBJ2-2
cdr3_length: 15
v_call: TRBV11-2
clone_size: .

cdr3_aa: CASSLDRGGDTQYF
cdr3_nt: TGTGCCAGCAGCCTGGACAGGGGAGGAGATACGCAGTATTTT
d_call: TRBD1
j_call: TRBJ2-3
cdr3_length: 14
v_call: TRBV11-2
clone_size: .

cdr3_aa: CASSFRAGSNFNEQFF
cdr3_nt: TGTGCCAGCAGCTTTAGGGCGGGGAGCAACTTCAATGAGCAGTTCTTC
d_call: .
j_call: TRBJ2-1
cdr3_length: 16
v_call: TRBV13
clone_size: .

cdr3_aa: CASSQDQGAGGNQPQHF
cdr3_nt: TGTGCCAGCAGCCAAGACCAAGGAGCGGGGGGCAATCAGCCCCAGCATTTT
d_call: .
j_call: TRBJ1-5
cdr3_length: 17
v_call: TRBV4-2
clone_size: .

cdr3_aa: CASSIGGPGNTEAFF
cdr3_nt: TGTGCCAGTAGTATCGGAGGCCCCGGGAACACTGAAGCTTTCTTT
d_call: .
j_call: TRBJ1-1
cdr3_length: 15
v_call: TRBV19
clone_size: .

cdr3_aa: CASTLLGLDRDTQYF
cdr3_nt: TGTGCCAGCACCCTTTTAGGACTAGATCGAGATACGCAGTATTTT
d_call: TRBD2
j_call: TRBJ2-3
cdr3_length: 15
v_call: TRBV6-5
clone_size: once

cdr3_aa: CATSKSPGQGTTEAFF
cdr3_nt: TGTGCCACCAGCAAATCCCCGGGACAGGGGACCACTGAAGCTTTCTTT
d_call: TRBD1
j_call: TRBJ1-1
cdr3_length: 16
v_call: TRBV15
clone_size: .

cdr3_aa: CASSIILAGGSETQYF
cdr3_nt: TGTGCCAGCAGTATAATACTAGCGGGGGGGTCAGAGACCCAGTACTTC
d_call: TRBD2
j_call: TRBJ2-5
cdr3_length: 16
v_call: TRBV28
clone_size: .

cdr3_aa: CASSGLTLTGTNEKLFF
cdr3_nt: TGTGCCAGTTCCGGACTCACCCTCACGGGGACTAATGAAAAACTGTTTTTT
d_call: .
j_call: TRBJ1-4
cdr3_length: 17
v_call: TRBV19
clone_size: once

cdr3_aa: CASSYVAEEQFF
cdr3_nt: TGTGCCAGCAGTTATGTAGCCGAGGAGCAGTTCTTC
d_call: .
j_call: TRBJ2-1
cdr3_length: 12
v_call: TRBV12-3/TRBV12-4
clone_size: .

cdr3_aa: CASSLGQGAFNEQFF
cdr3_nt: TGTGCCAGCAGTTTAGGGCAGGGGGCTTTCAATGAGCAGTTCTTC
d_call: TRBD1
j_call: TRBJ2-1
cdr3_length: 15
v_call: TRBV27
clone_size: .

cdr3_aa: CAWSFLAGSNEQFF
cdr3_nt: TGTGCCTGGAGCTTCCTAGCGGGAAGCAATGAGCAGTTCTTC
d_call: TRBD2
j_call: TRBJ2-1
cdr3_length: 14
v_call: TRBV30
clone_size: .

cdr3_aa: CASSLDRRTGELFF
cdr3_nt: TGCGCCAGCAGCTTGGACAGAAGGACCGGGGAGCTGTTTTTT
d_call: .
j_call: TRBJ2-2
cdr3_length: 14
v_call: TRBV5-1
clone_size: once

cdr3_aa: CASSYSRSSGANVLTF
cdr3_nt: TGTGCCAGCAGTTACTCGAGAAGTAGTGGGGCCAACGTCCTGACTTTC
d_call: .
j_call: TRBJ2-6
cdr3_length: 16
v_call: TRBV6-5
clone_size: .

cdr3_aa: CASSSWTGWEKLFF
cdr3_nt: TGTGCCAGCAGTTCGTGGACAGGTTGGGAAAAACTGTTTTTT
d_call: TRBD1
j_call: TRBJ1-4
cdr3_length: 14
v_call: TRBV28
clone_size: .

cdr3_aa: CASSGQGGQPQHF
cdr3_nt: TGTGCCAGCAGTGGCCAGGGCGGACAGCCCCAGCATTTT
d_call: .
j_call: TRBJ1-5
cdr3_length: 13
v_call: TRBV6-4
clone_size: .